Presented here are 25 T cell receptor beta chains from one specimen sequenced in a study of regulatory T cells in long-lasting Graves disease. Stated time point: newly diagnosed GD, antithyroid drugs for less than 3 months. PBMC RNA served as the TCR library source. With iRepertoire HTBI primers and Arm-PCR of CDR3 regions, TCR beta libraries were built. TCRdb reprocessed the multiplex PCR reads with MiXCR, giving one entry per CDR3 protein. The sample carries about 210,000 distinct CDR3 sequences, around 19% recorded once. These data also formed part of another study, on T cells in Graves' hyperthyroidism and ophthalmopathy.

This sample comprised peripheral blood mononuclear cells (PBMCs), obtained at new diagnosis, from a patient treated with antithyroid drugs. The receptors shown here come from a woman in her 30s with Graves disease.

This clonotype has at least ten counts. The chain couples TRBV9 to TRBJ2-7; 9 bases map to TRBD1. Germline lookup yields CDR1 SGDLS and CDR2 YYNGEE. The CDR3 is 14 residues long. The V and J ends lost 4 bases and 3 bases, in that order; junction bases with no gene match: 5. The CDR3 coding sequence is TGTGCCAGCAGCTGGACAGGGGAGGGCTACGAGCAGTACTTC. It codes for CASSWTGEGYEQYF. Supplemented by reference TRBV9 and TRBJ2-7, the full variable domain reads DSGVTQTPKHLITATGQRVTLRCSPRSGDLSVYWYQQSLDQGLQFLIQYYNGEERAKGNILERFSAQQFPDLHSELNLSSLELGDSALYFCASSWTGEGYEQYFGPGTRLTVT.

This clonotype was observed a handful of times. A much more abundant neighbour one base away suggests this may be a read error. The CDR3 region is CASSLEGGEQETQYF. The CDR3 coding sequence is TGTGCCAGCAGTTTGGAGGGCGGGGAGCAAGAGACCCAGTACTTC. The J gene is TRBJ2-5, the V gene TRBV28, with D tentatively TRBD2 (6 bases). CDR1 MDHEN and CDR2 SYDVKM come from the germline V gene. The CDR3 consists of 15 residues. The V end was cut by 3 bases, the J end by 2 bases, with 13 bases between.

This clonotype occurred many times. The chain is built from TRBV19 and TRBJ2-1; 12 bases are a match to TRBD2. The CDR3 consists of 15 residues. Germline CDR1 reads LNHDA; CDR2 reads SQIVND (reference sequence). V shed 3 bases, J shed 8 bases, and the junction held 5 bases outside the gene matches. The CDR3 sequence: CASSIGLAGGHEQFF. The CDR3 DNA is TGTGCCAGTAGTATTGGGCTAGCGGGGGGGCATGAGCAGTTCTTC.

Concerning this clonotype itself: A clone one base away is much larger, so this may be a read error. This chain links TRBV9 with TRBJ1-6; 7 bases are a match to TRBD1. V gave up 7 bases and J gave up 7 bases; unmatched junction bases: 5. The CDR3 runs 13 residues. The germline CDR1 and CDR2 sequences are SGDLS and YYNGEE. Here the CDR3 reads CASVVTGNSPLHF. The CDR3, as DNA: TGTGCCAGCGTGGTGACAGGGAATTCACCCCTCCACTTT. The entire variable domain, with the rest obtained from reference TRBV9 and TRBJ1-6, is as follows: DSGVTQTPKHLITATGQRVTLRCSPRSGDLSVYWYQQSLDQGLQFLIQYYNGEERAKGNILERFSAQQFPDLHSELNLSSLELGDSALYFCASVVTGNSPLHFGNGTRLTVT.

Regarding this clonotype: This may come from a read error, since a much larger clone is one base off. The chain has TRBV12-3 or TRBV12-4 and TRBJ2-1; D is undetermined. V was pared by 1 base and J by 6 bases, with 1 base between. The CDR3 covers 11 residues. As DNA, the CDR3 is TGTGCCAGCAGTTTAGTCAATGAGCAGTTCTTC. Translation: CASSLVNEQFF.

This clonotype appeared many times. The chain uses TRBV5-1 and TRBJ2-1; tentatively, D is TRBD2 (6 bases). The CDR3 runs 14 residues. Germline loops: CDR1 SGHRS, CDR2 YFSETQ. V was pared by 1 base and J by 3 bases, with 8 bases between. The CDR3 nucleotides read TGCGCCAGCAGCTTGCCTAGCGTCTACAATGAGCAGTTCTTC. Amino acids: CASSLPSVYNEQFF.

V is TRBV11-2 and J is TRBJ2-7; no clear D. V was shortened by 4 bases and J by 4 bases, with 17 bases between the two germline ends. In germline, CDR1 is SGHAT, CDR2 FQNNGV. This CDR3 contains 15 residues. DNA of the CDR3: TGTGCCAGCAGCTCGACCACAAACCCTTTATACGAGCAGTACTTC. Protein: CASSSTTNPLYEQYF.

This clonotype has at least ten counts. V and J are TRBV14 and TRBJ2-5; D might be TRBD2 (6 bases). V was clipped by 0 bases and J by 4 bases, with 15 bases between them. Germline CDR1 and CDR2: SGHDN and FVKESK. CDR3 length equals 16 residues. The CDR3 coding sequence is TGTGCCAGCAGCCAAGAAAGTACGGGACTGAGAGAGACCCAGTACTTC. This codes for CASSQESTGLRETQYF.

This clonotype has ten or more counts. This chain joins TRBV6-5 and TRBJ1-2, with TRBD1 matching 7 bases. Trimming took 0 bases from V and 6 from J; bases not matched to a gene: 4. Germline CDR1 and CDR2: MNHEY and SVGAGI. The CDR3 has 14 amino acids. CDR3 in amino acids: CASSYSGQSHGYTF. In nucleotides, the CDR3 is TGTGCCAGCAGTTACTCGGGACAGTCTCATGGCTACACCTTC.

This clonotype was found many times. The J gene is TRBJ2-1, the V gene TRBV13, with a possible D match to TRBD1 (5 bases). Germline loops: CDR1 PRHDT, CDR2 FYEKMQ (reference sequence). The CDR3 has 16 amino acids. V lost 4 bases and J 0 bases, leaving 13 bases between the germline ends. The CDR3 nucleotides are TGTGCCAGCAGCTGGGGTCTACAGGCCTCCTACAATGAGCAGTTCTTC. This encodes CASSWGLQASYNEQFF. Drawing the rest from reference TRBV13 and TRBJ2-1, the complete variable domain is AAGVIQSPRHLIKEKRETATLKCYPIPRHDTVYWYQQGPGQDPQFLISFYEKMQSDKGSIPDRFSAQQFSDYHSELNMSSLELGDSALYFCASSWGLQASYNEQFFGPGTRLTVL.

This clonotype showed up just a few times. At one end the junction does not follow the germline gene, possibly because of a read error. This chain links TRBV2 with TRBJ2-5; D gene unclear. The germline gives CDR1 SNHLY, CDR2 FYNNEI. The CDR3 contains 14 residues. This CDR3 reads CATSDLGSQETQYF. In nucleotides, the CDR3 is TGTGCCACCAGTGATTTGGGCAGTCAAGAGACCCAGTACTTC.

The genes are TRBV9 and TRBJ2-1, with 7 positions matching TRBD1. CDR3 size: 14 residues. The germline V gene encodes CDR1 SGDLS and CDR2 YYNGEE. V shed 0 bases, J shed 12 bases, and the junction held 9 bases outside the gene matches. This CDR3 reads CASSVGGGHDGQFF. CDR3 in DNA: TGTGCCAGCAGCGTAGGAGGGGGCCATGACGGGCAGTTCTTC.

This clonotype was observed at least ten times. V gene TRBV2 combines with J gene TRBJ1-2; 9 nucleotides match TRBD1. The CDR3 has 13 residues. Germline-derived CDR1 and CDR2 are SNHLY and FYNNEI. Unmatched junction bases numbered 14, after V lost 7 bases and J lost 14 bases. In DNA form, the CDR3 reads TGTGCCAGCACTGGGGACAGGGCCCAAGGGAGTACCTTC. It encodes CASTGDRAQGSTF. Based on the CDR3 plus reference TRBV2 and TRBJ1-2, the full variable domain is EPEVTQTPSHQVTQMGQEVILRCVPISNHLYFYWYRQILGQKVEFLVSFYNNEISEKSEIFDDQFSVERPDGSNFTLKIRSTKLEDSAMYFCASTGDRAQGSTFGSGTRLTVV.

The V and J genes are TRBV6-2 or TRBV6-3 and TRBJ2-7; TRBD2 is a possible D gene (6 bases). The CDR3 is made up of 14 amino acids. With 6 bases removed from V and 3 bases from J, the gap between germline ends came to 15 bases. Germline V gene data show CDR1 as MNHEY and CDR2 as SVGEGT. This CDR3 is CASRESPGVYEQYF. CDR3 bases: TGTGCCAGCAGGGAGTCTCCGGGAGTCTACGAGCAGTACTTC.

This clonotype has ten or more counts. The chain carries TRBV7-8 and TRBJ2-7; D is perhaps TRBD1 (6 bases). Trimming removed 4 bases from V and 3 bases from J, with 16 bases in between. The CDR3 has 15 residues. Germline loops: CDR1 SGHVS, CDR2 FQNEAQ. CDR3 DNA sequence: TGTGCCAGCAGCTCCCGCGGGCAGGGGCTCTACGAGCAGTACTTC. Translation gives CASSSRGQGLYEQYF.

In the case of this clonotype: This may be a read error: a much more frequent sequence differs by one nucleotide. CDR3 amino acids: CASSSVGGNEQYF. The CDR3 bases are TGCGCCAGCAGCTCGGTCGGAGGGAACGAGCAGTACTTC. This chain joins TRBV4-1 and TRBJ2-7; D may be TRBD2 (6 bases). The CDR3 covers 13 residues. Germline V gene sequence: CDR1 MGHRA, CDR2 YSYEKL. With 5 bases removed from V and 5 bases from J, the gap between germline ends came to 13 bases.

CDR3 amino acids: CASSAQGTETQYF. In DNA, the CDR3 is TGCGCCAGCAGTGCCCAGGGGACAGAGACCCAGTACTTC. V usage is TRBV5-1 and J usage is TRBJ2-5, with D possibly matching TRBD1 (6 bases). The CDR3 totals 13 residues. Trimming removed 5 bases from V and 4 bases from J, with 12 bases in between. Germline V gene data show CDR1 as SGHRS and CDR2 as YFSETQ.

This clonotype has a count of ten or more. The rearrangement joins TRBV19 to TRBJ2-1, with 9 positions matching TRBD2. There are 16 residues in the CDR3. CDR1 is LNHDA and CDR2 is SQIVND in the germline V gene (reference sequence). The ends lost 2 bases at V and 2 bases at J; junction bases unmatched: 4. CDR3 sequence (DNA): TGTGCCAGTAGTATACGACTAGCGGCACCCTACAATGAGCAGTTCTTC. Translating it yields CASSIRLAAPYNEQFF.

This clonotype was seen repeatedly, ten times or more. The V and J genes are TRBV30 and TRBJ2-2; D is ambiguous. V lost 0 bases and J lost 10, with 6 bases in between. CDR1 is GTSNPN, CDR2 SVGIG, per germline (reference sequence). The CDR3 runs to 11 residues. CDR3: CAWSVAVELFF. In nucleotides, the CDR3 is TGTGCCTGGAGTGTAGCTGTGGAGCTGTTTTTT.

The V call is TRBV7-2, the J call TRBJ2-7; 10 bases line up with TRBD2. The V and J ends lost 4 bases and 3 bases, in that order; junction bases with no gene match: 6. CDR1 and CDR2 from the germline V gene are SGHTA and FQGNSA. This CDR3 has 15 amino acids. For the CDR3, the DNA is TGTGCCAGCAGCTCCAGCGGGAGGGCCTTCTACGAGCAGTACTTC. Its protein product is CASSSSGRAFYEQYF.

This clonotype has ten or more counts. The rearrangement joins TRBV19 to TRBJ1-1; D may be TRBD1 (5 bases). Trimming pared 4 bases from V and 3 bases from J, leaving 9 bases between. CDR1 and CDR2 from the germline V gene are LNHDA and SQIVND (reference sequence). The CDR3 is 13 amino acids. DNA of the CDR3: TGTGCCAGTAGTAGGGGACGGGACACTGAAGCTTTCTTT. This encodes CASSRGRDTEAFF. The complete variable domain, with remaining parts taken from reference TRBV19 and TRBJ1-1, reads DGGITQSPKYLFRKEGQNVTLSCEQNLNHDAMYWYRQDPGQGLRLIYYSQIVNDFQKGDIAEGYSVSREKKESFPLTVTSAQKNPTAFYLCASSRGRDTEAFFGQGTRLTVV.

The chain has TRBV6-2 or TRBV6-3 and TRBJ2-7; 9 bases match TRBD2. The germline CDR1 and CDR2 sequences are MNHEY and SVGEGT. V was clipped by 2 bases and J by 1 base; unmatched bases: 3. CDR3 length: 15 residues. The CDR3 here is CASSYAGGPSYEQYF. In nucleotides, the CDR3 is TGTGCCAGCAGTTACGCGGGAGGGCCTTCCTACGAGCAGTACTTC.

This clonotype was counted at least ten times. V gene TRBV3-1 combines with J gene TRBJ1-2, with TRBD1 matching over 8 bases. The ends lost 4 bases at V and 4 bases at J; junction bases unmatched: 5. From germline, CDR1 is LGHDT and CDR2 YNNKEL (reference sequence). CDR3 length: 14 residues. DNA of the CDR3: TGTGCCAGCAGCCCCAGGGGGCGCAGCTATGGCTACACCTTC. Protein: CASSPRGRSYGYTF.

This clonotype has ten or more counts. The chain uses TRBV18 and TRBJ2-5; D is possibly TRBD2 (6 bases). V lost 10 bases and J 3 bases, leaving 18 bases between the germline ends. CDR3 size: 14 residues. Germline V CDR1 and CDR2: KGHSH, LQKENI. DNA of the CDR3: TGTGCCACCTCCTCTTCGGAGGGAAAAGAGACCCAGTACTTC. Residues: CATSSSEGKETQYF.

V and J are TRBV12-3 or TRBV12-4 and TRBJ1-1; possible D gene TRBD1, 6 bases. V lost 5 bases to trimming and J lost 3 bases, with 19 bases between them. The CDR3 loop spans 16 amino acids. The CDR3 is CASSRPGGRRDTEAFF. The CDR3 coding sequence is TGTGCCAGCAGTCGTCCTGGGGGCCGGAGGGACACTGAAGCTTTCTTT.